The subject of this entry is one T cell receptor (beta chain). Antigen specificity is unknown. The data derive from a study of cytomegalovirus exposure and HLA in healthy donors. Study-wide results and caveats: Donor immune exposure was known only as CMV serostatus.

Germline CDR1 is SGHTA and CDR2 is FQGNSA. The junction had 7 bases not matched to a gene; V was cut back by 3 bases and J by 10 bases. This CDR3 is built from 15 residues. Vbeta (60) and Jbeta (13) primers were used in the PCR. Clones were read by immunoSEQ multiplex PCR, and TCRdb kept only the in-frame ones, dropping some. The sample includes approximately 130,000 clones, around 83% seen only once; the top ten take roughly 7.8%. The clonotype originates from a woman between 50 and 59 years old in good health and CMV-seropositive. This chain connects TRBV7-2 to TRBJ1-6, with TRBD1 identical over 9 bases. What was sequenced was PBMCs. The CDR3 coding sequence is TGTGCCAGCAGCTTGGGACAGGGTATACAATCACCCCTCCACTTT. Translating it yields CASSLGQGIQSPLHF.